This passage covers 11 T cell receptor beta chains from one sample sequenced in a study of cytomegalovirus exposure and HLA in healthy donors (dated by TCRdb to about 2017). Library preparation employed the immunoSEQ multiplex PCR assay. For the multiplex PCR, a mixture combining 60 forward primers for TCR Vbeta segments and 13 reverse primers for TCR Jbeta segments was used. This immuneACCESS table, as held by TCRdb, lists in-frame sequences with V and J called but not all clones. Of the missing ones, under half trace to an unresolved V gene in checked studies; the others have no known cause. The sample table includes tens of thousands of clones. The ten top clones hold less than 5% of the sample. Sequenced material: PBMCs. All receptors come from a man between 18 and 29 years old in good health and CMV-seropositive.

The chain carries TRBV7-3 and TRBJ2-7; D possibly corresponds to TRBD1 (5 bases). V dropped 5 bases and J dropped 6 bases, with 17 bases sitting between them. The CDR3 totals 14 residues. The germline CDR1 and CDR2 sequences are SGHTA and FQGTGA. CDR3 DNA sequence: TGTGCCAGCAGCGCAAACCGGGTTCAGGGCGAGCAGTACTTC. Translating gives CASSANRVQGEQYF.

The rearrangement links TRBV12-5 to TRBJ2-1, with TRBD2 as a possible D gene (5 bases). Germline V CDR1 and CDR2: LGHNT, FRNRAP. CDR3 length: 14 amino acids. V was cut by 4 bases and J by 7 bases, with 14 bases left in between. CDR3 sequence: CASGSGIPGNEQFF. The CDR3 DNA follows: TGTGCTAGTGGTTCGGGGATCCCCGGGAATGAGCAGTTCTTC. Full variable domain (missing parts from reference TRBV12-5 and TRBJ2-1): DARVTQTPRHKVTEMGQEVTMRCQPILGHNTVFWYRQTMMQGLELLAYFRNRAPLDDSGMPKDRFSAEMPDATLATLKIQPSEPRDSAVYFCASGSGIPGNEQFFGPGTRLTVL.

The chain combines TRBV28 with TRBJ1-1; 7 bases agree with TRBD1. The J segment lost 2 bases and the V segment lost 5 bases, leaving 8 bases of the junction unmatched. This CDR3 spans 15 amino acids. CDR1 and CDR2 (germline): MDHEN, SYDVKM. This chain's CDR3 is CASSAWDSFNTEAFF. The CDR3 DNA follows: TGTGCCAGCAGTGCCTGGGACAGCTTTAACACTGAAGCTTTCTTT.

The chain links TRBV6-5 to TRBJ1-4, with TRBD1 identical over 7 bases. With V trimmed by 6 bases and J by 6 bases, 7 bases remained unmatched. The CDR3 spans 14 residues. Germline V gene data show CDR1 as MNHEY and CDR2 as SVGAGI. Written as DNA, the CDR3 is TGTGCCAGCAGAAAGACAGGGCTGGATGAAAAACTGTTTTTT. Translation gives CASRKTGLDEKLFF.

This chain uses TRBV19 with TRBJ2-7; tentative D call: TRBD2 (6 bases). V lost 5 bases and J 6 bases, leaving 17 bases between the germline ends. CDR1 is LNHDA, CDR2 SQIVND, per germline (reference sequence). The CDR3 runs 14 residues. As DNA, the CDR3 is TGTGCCAGTAGTTTAGGGACTTCCTACCTCGAGCAGTACTTC. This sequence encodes CASSLGTSYLEQYF.

CDR3 DNA: TGTGCCAGCAGCTTAGTGGGGGACAGTCGTAACTATGGCTACACCTTC. As protein: CASSLVGDSRNYGYTF. The chain employs TRBV11-2 and TRBJ1-2; 7 bases are a match to TRBD1. CDR1 is SGHAT, CDR2 FQNNGV, per germline. CDR3 length equals 16 residues. V lost 1 base and J lost 1; bases outside the gene matches: 6.

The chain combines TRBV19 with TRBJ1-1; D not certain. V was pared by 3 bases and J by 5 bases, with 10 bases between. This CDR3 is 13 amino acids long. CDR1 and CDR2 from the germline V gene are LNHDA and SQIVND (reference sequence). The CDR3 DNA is TGTGCCAGTAGTATCCGGGGAGAAACTGAAGCTTTCTTT. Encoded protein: CASSIRGETEAFF. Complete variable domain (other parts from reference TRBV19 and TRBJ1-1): DGGITQSPKYLFRKEGQNVTLSCEQNLNHDAMYWYRQDPGQGLRLIYYSQIVNDFQKGDIAEGYSVSREKKESFPLTVTSAQKNPTAFYLCASSIRGETEAFFGQGTRLTVV.

CDR3 nucleotides: TGTGCCAGCAAAACAGGAGAAAATGAAAAACTGTTTTTT. Its translation: CASKTGENEKLFF. The chain combines TRBV6-1 with TRBJ1-4; tentative D call: TRBD1 (5 bases). V was pared by 7 bases and J by 5 bases, with 11 bases between. In germline, CDR1 is MNHNS, CDR2 SASEGT. There are 13 residues in the CDR3.

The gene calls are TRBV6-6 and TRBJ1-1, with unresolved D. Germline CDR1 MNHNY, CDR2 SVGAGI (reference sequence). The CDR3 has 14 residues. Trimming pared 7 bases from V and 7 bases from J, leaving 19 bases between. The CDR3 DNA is TGTGCCAGCATTCCCCACCTTGGGAGCGATGAAGCTTTCTTT. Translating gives CASIPHLGSDEAFF.

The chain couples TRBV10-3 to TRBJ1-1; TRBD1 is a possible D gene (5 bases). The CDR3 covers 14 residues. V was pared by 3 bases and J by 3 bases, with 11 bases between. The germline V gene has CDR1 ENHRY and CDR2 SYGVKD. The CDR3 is CAISDGRVDTEAFF. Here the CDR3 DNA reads TGTGCCATCAGTGACGGCAGGGTGGACACTGAAGCTTTCTTT.

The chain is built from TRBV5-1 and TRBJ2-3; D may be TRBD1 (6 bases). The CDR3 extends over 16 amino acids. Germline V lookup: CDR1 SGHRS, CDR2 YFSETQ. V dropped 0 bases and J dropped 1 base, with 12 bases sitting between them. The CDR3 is CASSLVGAGGTDTQYF. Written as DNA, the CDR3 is TGCGCCAGCAGCTTGGTTGGGGCAGGGGGCACAGATACGCAGTATTTT.